This T cell receptor (beta chain) was obtained from a study of blood T cell repertoires in COVID-19. The V gene's germline CDR1 is SEHNR and CDR2 FQNEAQ (reference sequence). The CDR3 length is 15 residues. Trimming stripped 7 bases from V and 0 bases from J, with 16 bases between. TCRdb keeps only in-frame clones here, not all; method: immunoSEQ multiplex PCR. The table has more than 20,000 clones, roughly 89% seen once. The sample was peripheral blood. The clonotype was recovered from a human donor in a cohort sampled during active COVID-19. The rearrangement uses TRBV7-9 and TRBJ2-7; the D gene is possibly TRBD1 (6 bases). In DNA form, the CDR3 reads TGTGCCAGCACCAATTTTCGGGACACCTCCTACGAGCAGTACTTC. This gives the protein CASTNFRDTSYEQYF.